The 21 T cell receptor beta chains below come from one sample, sequenced in a study of blood T cells in healthy people across ages (dated by TCRdb to 2013 to 2016). Libraries were constructed by 5' RACE. The run used an Illumina HiSeq 2500. The second PCR ran for roughly 7 to 11 cycles and used a J-beta primer mix along with a sample-barcoded 5' primer. The raw public reads went through TCRdb reprocessing: fastp at Q25, MiXCR clone calling, in-frame beta chains kept. Each entry is one CDR3 protein sequence, shown with its most common DNA and genes. Within this sample are about 810,000 distinct CDR3 sequences, with around 36% of them counted one time only. The ten largest clones take up 10% to 15% of the sample. The specimen was blood. Receptors originate from a young man in good health.

Points on this clonotype: A much larger clone lies a single base off, so this may be a read error. V and J are TRBV12-3 or TRBV12-4 and TRBJ2-5; 7 bases agree with TRBD1. Trimming took 5 bases from V and 14 from J; bases not matched to a gene: 20. The CDR3 extends over 15 amino acids. CDR3 coding DNA: TGTGCCAGCAGTCTACAGGGGCTGGGAACCTACGAGCACTACTTC. It codes for CASSLQGLGTYEHYF.

The chain links TRBV12-3 or TRBV12-4 to TRBJ1-5, with D tentatively TRBD1 (6 bases). The CDR3 is made up of 14 amino acids. Trimming stripped 6 bases from V and 5 bases from J, with 14 bases between. The DNA for the CDR3 is TGTGCCAGCAGCCCCGGGGGGGCTTATCAGCCCCAGCATTTT. Protein: CASSPGGAYQPQHF.

The CDR3 nucleotides are TGTGCCAGCAGTTTGATCCTAGCAGAGGCCGGGGAGCTGTTTTTT. It specifies CASSLILAEAGELFF. V gene TRBV12-3 or TRBV12-4 combines with J gene TRBJ2-2; D is possibly TRBD2 (5 bases). The CDR3 runs 15 residues. V lost 3 bases, J lost 6 bases, and 14 bases lay in between.

There are a few counts of this clonotype. The rearrangement joins TRBV12-3 or TRBV12-4 to TRBJ2-4; D ambiguous. Trimming took 10 bases from V and 0 from J, leaving 10 bases between them. The CDR3 extends over 13 amino acids. The CDR3 nucleotides read TGTGCCACAACGGATGTAGCCAAAAACATTCAGTACTTC. Protein product: CATTDVAKNIQYF.

A word on this clonotype: One end of the junction does not line up with germline, which may come from a read error. The V gene is TRBV9, the J gene TRBJ1-2; 12 positions match TRBD1. The CDR3 contains 16 residues. Germline CDR1 and CDR2: SGDLS and YYNGEE. This chain's CDR3 is CASSVTGQGAFYGFTF. CDR3 coding DNA: TGTGCCAGCAGCGTTACGGGACAGGGGGCATTCTATGGCTTCACCTTC.

Only one count was recorded for this clonotype. The chain has TRBV12-5 and TRBJ2-6, with D perhaps TRBD2 (6 bases). Germline CDR1 LGHNT, CDR2 FRNRAP. This CDR3 is built from 16 residues. Between the trimmed V and J ends, which lost 0 bases and 2 bases, there was a span of 8 bases. The CDR3: CASGLVGGAGANVLTF. The DNA of the CDR3 is TGTGCTAGTGGTTTGGTAGGAGGGGCTGGGGCCAACGTCCTGACTTTC.

The chain uses TRBV20-1 and TRBJ2-1; 13 bases map to TRBD2. The J call may be in error: the DNA end matches TRBJ2-7 better. CDR1 is DFQATT, CDR2 SNEGSKA, per germline (reference sequence). This CDR3 has 17 amino acids. DNA of the CDR3: TGCAGTGCTCCACGGACTAGCGGGGGCCTCTCCTACAATGAGCAGTACTTC. Translation gives CSAPRTSGGLSYNEQYF.

The V and J genes are TRBV7-2 and TRBJ2-1; the D is unclear. Between the trimmed V and J ends, which lost 3 bases and 7 bases, there was a span of 10 bases. CDR1 and CDR2 from the germline V gene are SGHTA and FQGNSA. The CDR3 has 13 residues. The CDR3 DNA reads as TGTGCCAGCAGCTTGGGGTTGAGGAATGAGCAGTTCTTC. Amino acids: CASSLGLRNEQFF.

This chain joins TRBV25-1 and TRBJ2-5; D is perhaps TRBD1 or TRBD2 (5 bases each). The germline CDR1 and CDR2 sequences are MGHDK and SYGVNS. The CDR3 consists of 15 residues. Trimming removed 5 bases at V and 11 bases at J, with 24 bases between. CDR3 bases: TGTGCCAGCAGTAACCGGGACGGCCTCGCCCATGAGCAGTACTTC. This encodes CASSNRDGLAHEQYF.

At least ten counts were recorded for this clonotype. The chain has TRBV12-3 or TRBV12-4 and TRBJ2-3; D not certain. This CDR3 contains 15 residues. V was shortened by 7 bases and J by 1 base, with 15 bases between the two germline ends. The CDR3 reads CASNPSAWGTDTQYF. The DNA for the CDR3 is TGTGCCAGCAACCCATCAGCTTGGGGCACAGATACGCAGTATTTT.

V usage is TRBV12-3 or TRBV12-4 and J usage is TRBJ2-7; 7 bases match TRBD2. J was trimmed by 3 bases and V by 6 bases; bases with no gene match: 2. CDR3 length equals 12 residues. This chain's CDR3 is CASSQRDYEQYF. Here the CDR3 DNA reads TGTGCCAGCAGCCAGCGGGACTACGAGCAGTACTTC.

This chain connects TRBV5-1 to TRBJ2-7; 7 nucleotides line up with TRBD2. This CDR3 is 14 amino acids long. V dropped 0 bases and J dropped 5; count of bases not matched to a gene: 5. Germline-derived CDR1 and CDR2 are SGHRS and YFSETQ. This CDR3 reads CASSLEGRGDEQYF. The CDR3 coding sequence is TGCGCCAGCAGCTTGGAGGGACGGGGGGACGAGCAGTACTTC.

This chain links TRBV6-6 with TRBJ2-1; 9 bases line up with TRBD2. Unmatched junction bases numbered 10, after V lost 7 bases and J lost 3 bases. The germline V gene encodes CDR1 MNHNY and CDR2 SVGAGI (reference sequence). The CDR3 is 16 residues long. The CDR3 is CASNPSGDVDYNEQFF. The CDR3 coding sequence is TGTGCCAGCAACCCTAGCGGGGACGTTGACTACAATGAGCAGTTCTTC.

On this clonotype: A read error may produce the germline difference seen at one junction end. The chain carries TRBV5-5 and TRBJ1-5, with a weak D call TRBD1 (5 bases). The CDR3 spans 17 residues. Per germline, CDR1 SGHKS and CDR2 YYEKEE (reference sequence). This CDR3 reads CPSSLQSLRDSNQPQHF. The CDR3 DNA reads as TGTCCCAGCAGCTTGCAATCTCTGCGGGACAGCAATCAGCCCCAGCATTTT.

This rearrangement joins TRBV9 to TRBJ2-1; 9 positions agree with TRBD1. TRBJ2-7 matches the DNA end more closely, so the J call is doubtful. CDR3 length equals 17 residues. Germline CDR1 is SGDLS and CDR2 is YYNGEE. CDR3 bases: TGTGCCAGCAGCCCTCTGTCGGGACAGGGATCCTACAATGAGCAGTACTTC. Translated, it gives CASSPLSGQGSYNEQYF.

The chain joins TRBV18 to TRBJ2-4; TRBD1 or TRBD2 may be the D gene (5 bases each). The end of the DNA is better explained by TRBJ2-7, so the J call may be wrong. The CDR3 sequence is 15 residues long. The germline CDR1 and CDR2 sequences are KGHSH and LQKENI. CDR3 coding DNA: TGTGCCAGCTCGCTCCCACCGGGGACGACCTACGAGCAGTACTTC. Amino acid sequence: CASSLPPGTTYEQYF.

This clonotype was counted a few times. The V and J genes are TRBV19 and TRBJ2-2, with 8 bases that match TRBD2. Losses at the gene ends were 6 bases for V and 3 bases for J; bases not matched to a gene: 6. Per the germline V gene, CDR1 is LNHDA and CDR2 is SQIVND (reference sequence). The CDR3 has 15 residues. This chain's CDR3 is CASRLSGGYTGELFF. For the CDR3, the DNA is TGTGCCAGTAGATTGAGCGGGGGCTACACCGGGGAGCTGTTTTTT.

Worth noting for this clonotype: This may be a read error, as it is one base from a much larger clone. This chain uses TRBV4-3 with TRBJ1-4; tentative D call: TRBD1 (5 bases). This CDR3 comprises 14 residues. Germline CDR1 and CDR2: LGHNA and YSLEER. CDR3 amino acids: CASNQDRPPGKLFF. Written as DNA, the CDR3 is TGCGCCAGCAACCAAGATCGGCCACCAGGGAAACTGTTTTTT.

CDR3 DNA: TGTGCCAGCAGCTTAGCGTCGGGGGCGAGCTATGGCTACACCTTC. It codes for CASSLASGASYGYTF. The chain links TRBV7-2 to TRBJ1-2; TRBD1 might be the D (6 bases). Germline V gene data show CDR1 as SGHTA and CDR2 as FQGNSA. The V end lost 0 bases, the J end lost 4 bases, and 12 bases lay between the germline ends. The CDR3 has 15 residues.

This clonotype was recorded many times. The rearrangement links TRBV7-2 to TRBJ2-3; D not certain. Germline assignment: CDR1 SGHTA and CDR2 FQGNSA. This CDR3 comprises 12 residues. Trimming took off 2 bases at V and 4 bases at J, with 4 bases between the two ends. The CDR3 nucleotides read TGTGCCAGCAGCTTATTCTCAGATACGCAGTATTTT. Its translation: CASSLFSDTQYF.

The table lists this clonotype with a few counts. CDR3 bases: TGTGCCAGCAGCCAGGCTAGGGAAAAACTGTTTTTT. The encoded protein is CASSQAREKLFF. This chain connects TRBV14 to TRBJ1-4; D gene unclear. CDR3 length equals 12 residues. Trimming shortened V by 3 bases and J by 8 bases, and 7 bases separated the two germline ends. The germline CDR1 and CDR2 sequences are SGHDN and FVKESK.